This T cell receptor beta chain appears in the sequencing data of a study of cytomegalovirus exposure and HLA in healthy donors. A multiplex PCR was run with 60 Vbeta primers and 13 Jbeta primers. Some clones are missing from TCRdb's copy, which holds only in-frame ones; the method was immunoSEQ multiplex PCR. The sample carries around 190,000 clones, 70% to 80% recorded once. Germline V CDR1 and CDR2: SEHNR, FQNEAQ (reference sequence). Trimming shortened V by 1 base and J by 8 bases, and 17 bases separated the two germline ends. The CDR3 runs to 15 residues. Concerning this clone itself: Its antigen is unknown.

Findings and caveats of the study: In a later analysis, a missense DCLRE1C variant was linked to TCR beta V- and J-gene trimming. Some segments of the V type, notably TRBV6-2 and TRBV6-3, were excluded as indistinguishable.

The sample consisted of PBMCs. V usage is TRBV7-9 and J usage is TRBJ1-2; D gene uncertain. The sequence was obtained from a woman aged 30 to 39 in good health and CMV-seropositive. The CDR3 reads CASSLGEGGYGGYTF. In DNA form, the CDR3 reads TGTGCCAGCAGCTTAGGGGAAGGAGGGTATGGCGGCTACACCTTC.